A selection of T cell receptor beta chains follows, all from one sample in a study of tumor-infiltrating lymphocytes in primary liver carcinoma. MiXCR, run by TCRdb on the multiplex PCR reads, gives a single entry per CDR3 protein. This sample has approximately 310,000 distinct CDR3 sequences; approximately 65% occur once, and the top ten carry 9%. The specimen was peripheral blood. These receptors were obtained from a man in his forties with primary liver carcinoma and hepatitis B virus infection. Both conserved end residues are part of each CDR3. The order of the fields is J gene, V gene, clone size, D gene, CDR3 protein, CDR3 DNA. A D gene is named only where the DNA matches it firmly. Clone size is stated in some rows and not others, as once, few, many or a class when expanded.

TRBJ2-7 | TRBV4-3 | - | - | CTSNQDHPGWTYEQYF | TGCACCAGCAACCAAGATCATCCAGGGTGGACCTACGAGCAGTACTTC
TRBJ2-7 | TRBV4-1 | many | - | CASSQGLAARSYEQYF | TGCGCCAGCAGCCAGGGTCTAGCTGCCAGGTCCTACGAGCAGTACTTC
TRBJ2-1 | TRBV5-4 | many | TRBD2 | CASSRGTSGNNEQFF | TGTGCCAGCAGCCGGGGGACTAGCGGCAACAATGAGCAGTTCTTC
TRBJ1-3 | TRBV5-1 | - | TRBD1 | CASSLRARQGDTIYF | TGCGCCAGCAGCTTGCGGGCCAGACAGGGCGACACCATATATTTT
TRBJ2-1 | TRBV6-2/TRBV6-3 | many | TRBD2 | CASRPSGGNNEQFF | TGTGCCAGCCGACCTAGCGGGGGGAACAATGAGCAGTTCTTC
TRBJ1-4 | TRBV6-5 | - | TRBD1 | CASSPGTGKVFLATDEKLFF | TGTGCCAGCAGTCCCGGGACAGGCAAAGTCTTTCTTGCAACTGATGAAAAACTGTTTTTT
TRBJ2-4 | TRBV6-5 | - | - | CASSCTGVAKNIQYF | TGTGCCAGCAGCTGTACAGGAGTAGCCAAAAACATTCAGTACTTC
TRBJ2-6 | TRBV12-3/TRBV12-4 | - | TRBD2 | CVSSRGAGANVLTF | TGTGTCAGCAGTCGGGGGGCTGGGGCCAACGTCCTGACTTTC
TRBJ1-1 | TRBV21-1 | - | - | CASSTAVWMAALMITEAFF | TGTGCCAGCAGCACAGCGGTATGGATGGCGGCTCTTATGATCACTGAAGCTTTCTTT
TRBJ1-1 | TRBV4-3 | few | - | CASSQGLDRITEAFF | TGCGCCAGCAGCCAAGGCCTAGACAGGATCACTGAAGCTTTCTTT
TRBJ1-3 | TRBV5-5 | - | - | CASGFFEGNSGNTIYF | TGTGCCAGCGGCTTTTTTGAGGGAAACTCTGGAAACACCATATATTTT
TRBJ2-7 | TRBV5-1 | few | - | CASSLEVTLREQYF | TGCGCCAGCAGCTTGGAAGTTACGCTAAGAGAGCAGTACTTC
TRBJ2-2 | TRBV5-5 | - | TRBD1 | CASSLSRTGKNTGELFF | TGTGCCAGCAGCTTGTCTCGGACAGGAAAGAACACCGGGGAGCTGTTTTTT
TRBJ1-2 | TRBV29-1 | many | - | CSVSGLDYGYTF | TGCAGCGTCTCGGGCCTGGATTATGGCTACACCTTC
TRBJ1-5 | TRBV10-3 | many | - | CAISQGTGGNQPQHF | TGTGCCATCAGCCAGGGAACAGGTGGCAATCAGCCCCAGCATTTT
TRBJ1-1 | TRBV4-1 | many | - | CASSQELGEAFF | TGCGCCAGCAGCCAAGAACTTGGAGAAGCTTTCTTT
TRBJ2-2 | TRBV29-1 | - | - | CSVGTGITGELLF | -
TRBJ2-1 | TRBV5-1 | few | - | CASSSDGYNEQFF | TGCGCCAGCAGCTCGGACGGTTACAATGAGCAGTTCTTC
TRBJ2-1 | TRBV6-1 | few | TRBD1 | CASKTGDAYNEQFF | TGTGCCAGCAAAACAGGGGACGCCTACAATGAGCAGTTCTTC
TRBJ2-3 | TRBV6-1 | many | - | CASSEVYTDTQYF | TGTGCCAGCAGTGAAGTTTACACAGATACGCAGTATTTT
TRBJ1-5 | TRBV6-2/TRBV6-3 | - | - | CAISGPGQGYQPQHF | TGCGCCATCAGTGGACCGGGGCAGGGCTATCAGCCCCAGCATTTT
TRBJ1-2 | TRBV7-8 | - | - | CASSLDTTTNYGCTF | TGTGCCAGCAGCTTAGACACTACCACTAACTATGGCTGCACCTTC
TRBJ2-1 | TRBV12-3/TRBV12-4 | - | - | CSTKEMSSYNEQFF | TGTTCCACCAAGGAGATGAGCTCCTACAATGAGCAGTTCTTC
TRBJ1-1 | TRBV7-3 | - | - | CAGSFQGRDTEAFF | TGTGCCGGCAGCTTCCAGGGCCGGGACACTGAAGCTTTCTTT
TRBJ2-2 | TRBV6-1 | - | TRBD1 | CASNGTGGYTGELFF | TGTGCCAGCAATGGCACAGGGGGTTACACCGGGGAGCTGTTTTTT
TRBJ2-7 | TRBV7-9 | - | TRBD2 | CASSRAGTSSSYEQYF | TGTGCCAGCAGCCGGGCCGGGACTAGTAGCTCCTACGAGCAGTACTTC
TRBJ2-2 | TRBV12-3/TRBV12-4 | - | - | CATLQENTGELFF | TGTGCCACCCTGCAAGAAAACACCGGGGAGCTGTTTTTT
TRBJ2-1 | TRBV11-3 | - | - | CPSSPRDERDEQFF | TGTCCCAGCAGCCCGCGGGATGAACGCGATGAGCAGTTCTTT
TRBJ2-1 | TRBV6-2/TRBV6-3 | - | TRBD1 | CASRFDRVGDNEQSF | TGTGCCAGCAGATTCGACAGGGTAGGGGACAATGAGCAGTCCTTC
TRBJ2-5 | TRBV5-4 | once | TRBD2 | CASSCTSGTKTQYF | TGTGCCAGCAGCTGTACTAGCGGGACGAAGACCCAGTACTTC
TRBJ1-5 | TRBV6-2/TRBV6-3 | - | - | CASSYFRDGGIRNQPQHF | TGTGCCAGCAGTTACTTCCGGGACGGTGGTATAAGGAATCAGCCCCAGCATTTT
TRBJ2-7 | TRBV12-3/TRBV12-4 | - | - | CASSPGTASLEQYF | TGTGCCAGCAGTCCCGGGACGGCTTCCCTGGAGCAGTACTTC